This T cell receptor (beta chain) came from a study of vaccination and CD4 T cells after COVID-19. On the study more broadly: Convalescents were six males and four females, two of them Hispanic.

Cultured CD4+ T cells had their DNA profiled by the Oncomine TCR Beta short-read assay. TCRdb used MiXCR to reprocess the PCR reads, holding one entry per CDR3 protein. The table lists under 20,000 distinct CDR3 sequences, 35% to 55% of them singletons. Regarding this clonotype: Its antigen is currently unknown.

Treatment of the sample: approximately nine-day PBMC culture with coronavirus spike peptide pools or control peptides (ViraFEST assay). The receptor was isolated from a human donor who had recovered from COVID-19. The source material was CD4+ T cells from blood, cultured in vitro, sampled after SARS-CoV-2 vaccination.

The CDR3 region is CASSLSSSRARAFF. The DNA of the CDR3 is TGTGCCAGCAGCCTATCCAGCAGCAGGGCGAGAGCTTTCTTT. J is TRBJ1-1 and V is TRBV7-9; tentative D call: TRBD1 (5 bases). CDR3 size: 14 residues. The V end was cut by 5 bases, the J end by 10 bases, with 20 bases between. CDR1 and CDR2 (germline): SEHNR, FQNEAQ (reference sequence).